These 18 T cell receptor beta chains came from one sample sequenced in a study of blood T cell repertoires in COVID-19. The method was immunoSEQ multiplex PCR; TCRdb's version includes in-frame clones alone and lacks a portion of them. The table lists around 15,000 clones, roughly nine tenths of them singletons. The sequenced material came from peripheral blood. These receptors were obtained from a man older than 75 with acute or convalescent COVID-19.

CDR3 residues: CSVVAVGGGEKLFF. The CDR3 nucleotides are TGCAGCGTTGTGGCTGTGGGCGGGGGTGAAAAACTGTTTTTT. The chain is built from TRBV29-1 and TRBJ1-4; TRBD1 is a possible D gene (5 bases). There are 14 residues in the CDR3. Germline-derived CDR1 and CDR2 are SQVTM and ANQGSEA. Deletions cut 4 bases from V and 7 bases from J, with 16 bases between.

The chain is built from TRBV6-4 and TRBJ1-2, with TRBD1 identical over 11 bases. CDR1 and CDR2 from the germline V gene are MRHNA and SNTAGT. This CDR3 has 13 residues. The ends lost 6 bases at V and 4 bases at J; junction bases unmatched: 1. The CDR3 protein is CASRGTGGYGYTF. CDR3 DNA sequence: TGTGCCAGCAGGGGGACAGGGGGCTATGGCTACACCTTC.

The chain couples TRBV25-1 to TRBJ2-1, with 11 positions matching TRBD1. CDR3 length: 17 amino acids. The germline CDR1 and CDR2 sequences are MGHDK and SYGVNS. With 4 bases clipped from V and 6 bases from J, the junction kept 11 bases outside the gene matches. The CDR3: CASSAPQGQGAGNEQFF. The CDR3 DNA sequence: TGTGCCAGCAGTGCCCCTCAAGGACAGGGGGCCGGCAATGAGCAGTTCTTC.

This clone has only one observation. This chain joins TRBV29-1 and TRBJ1-1; D remains unclear. This CDR3 comprises 12 residues. V lost 6 bases to trimming and J lost 3 bases, with 11 bases between them. Germline assignment: CDR1 SQVTM and CDR2 ANQGSEA. In nucleotides, the CDR3 is TGCAGCGTGGCAGACATGGACACTGAAGCTTTCTTT. Protein sequence: CSVADMDTEAFF.

The chain is built from TRBV6-5 and TRBJ1-5; D unclear. The CDR3 sequence is 12 residues long. The V gene lost 2 bases and the J gene lost 6 bases, with 5 bases spanning the gap. Germline CDR1 is MNHEY and CDR2 is SVGAGI. CDR3 DNA sequence: TGTGCCAGCAGTTACAGCGGTCAGCCCCAGCATTTT. Amino acid sequence: CASSYSGQPQHF.

J is TRBJ1-1 and V is TRBV25-1; 9 bases map to TRBD1. Germline V lookup: CDR1 MGHDK, CDR2 SYGVNS. The CDR3 has 13 amino acids. Trimming removed 5 bases from V and 9 bases from J; junction bases left unmatched: 7. The DNA of the CDR3 is TGTGCCAGCAGTTTCGGGACAGGGTTTCAAGCTTTCTTT. It encodes CASSFGTGFQAFF.

The chain carries TRBV5-1 and TRBJ1-1; a possible D gene is TRBD1 (6 bases). In germline, CDR1 is SGHRS, CDR2 YFSETQ. CDR3 length equals 16 residues. Trimming took off 0 bases at V and 0 bases at J, with 12 bases between the two ends. In DNA form, the CDR3 reads TGCGCCAGCAGCTTGGCAGGGGCGCACCTGAACACTGAAGCTTTCTTT. Translation: CASSLAGAHLNTEAFF.

This chain links TRBV29-1 with TRBJ1-5; TRBD1 matches 7 bases. The CDR3 is 13 residues long. Germline V gene lookup returns CDR1 SQVTM and CDR2 ANQGSEA. Unmatched junction bases numbered 10, after V lost 7 bases and J lost 7 bases. In nucleotides, the CDR3 is TGCAGCGCTGGAGAGGGGGCAGGGCAGCCCCAGCATTTT. It is translated as CSAGEGAGQPQHF.

This clone was detected only once. The chain employs TRBV7-2 and TRBJ1-2; no clear D. The germline V gene has CDR1 SGHTA and CDR2 FQGNSA. The V gene lost 6 bases and the J gene lost 3 bases, with 8 bases spanning the gap. The CDR3 consists of 12 residues. CDR3 sequence: CASSELYYGYTF. Written as DNA, the CDR3 is TGTGCCAGCAGTGAGCTTTACTATGGCTACACCTTC. The entire variable domain, with the rest obtained from reference TRBV7-2 and TRBJ1-2, is as follows: GAGVSQSPSNKVTEKGKDVELRCDPISGHTALYWYRQSLGQGLEFLIYFQGNSAPDKSGLPSDRFSAERTGGSVSTLTIQRTQQEDSAVYLCASSELYYGYTFGSGTRLTVV.

The chain is built from TRBV10-1 and TRBJ2-7, with D perhaps TRBD1 (5 bases). This CDR3 is built from 13 residues. V lost 2 bases, J lost 4 bases, and 9 bases lay in between. Germline CDR1 reads WNHNN; CDR2 reads SYGVQD (reference sequence). The CDR3 region has the DNA TGCGCCAGCAGTGAGCCCCCAGGGTACGAGCAGTACTTC. This encodes CASSEPPGYEQYF.

The chain uses TRBV7-3 and TRBJ1-1; TRBD1 matches 7 bases. The V gene end was trimmed by 6 bases and the J gene end by 8 bases; junction bases not matched to a gene: 3. CDR3 length: 11 amino acids. From germline, CDR1 is SGHTA and CDR2 FQGTGA. The CDR3 DNA reads TGTGCCAGCAGTCAGGGGGACGAAGCTTTCTTT. Amino acids: CASSQGDEAFF.

The table lists this clone with a count of one. The chain is built from TRBV19 and TRBJ1-3; 8 bases agree with TRBD1. Germline CDR1 LNHDA, CDR2 SQIVND (reference sequence). V lost 7 bases and J lost 0; bases outside the gene matches: 5. The CDR3 covers 15 residues. CDR3 amino acids: CASTRQGNSGNTIYF. CDR3 bases: TGTGCCAGTACCCGACAGGGGAACTCTGGAAACACCATATATTTT.

The rearrangement joins TRBV4-1 to TRBJ2-5; no firm D call. The CDR3 is 13 amino acids. The germline CDR1 and CDR2 sequences are MGHRA and YSYEKL. V was cut by 2 bases and J by 2 bases, with 6 bases left in between. The CDR3 spells CASSQWAQETQYF. CDR3 nucleotide sequence: TGCGCCAGCAGCCAATGGGCTCAAGAGACCCAGTACTTC.

V is TRBV11-1 and J is TRBJ2-7; D call uncertain. CDR3 length: 15 residues. V shed 1 base and J shed 6 bases, with 16 bases lying between them. Germline lookup yields CDR1 SGHAT and CDR2 FQDESV (reference sequence). CDR3 coding DNA: TGTGCCAGCAGCTTAGAACGGATTGGCCCGGGCGAGCAGTACTTC. Translated: CASSLERIGPGEQYF.

A single count supports this clone. The CDR3 sequence: CASSLGQNTGELFF. The CDR3 bases are TGCGCCAGCAGCTTGGGACAGAACACCGGGGAGCTGTTTTTT. V is TRBV5-1 and J is TRBJ2-2, with no clear D. There are 14 residues in the CDR3. Germline CDR1 reads SGHRS; CDR2 reads YFSETQ. V lost 0 bases, J lost 1 base, and 4 bases lay in between.

This chain uses TRBV11-2 with TRBJ2-1; a weak D match, TRBD1 (6 bases). The CDR3 spans 15 residues. The V end was cut by 0 bases, the J end by 0 bases, with 6 bases between. CDR1 and CDR2 from the germline V gene are SGHAT and FQNNGV. CDR3: CASSLEQGSYNEQFF. For the CDR3, the DNA is TGTGCCAGCAGCTTAGAACAGGGCTCCTACAATGAGCAGTTCTTC.

In this sample, this clone turned up once. The chain has TRBV7-6 and TRBJ2-1, with TRBD2 as a possible D gene (5 bases). This CDR3 region has 13 residues. CDR1 and CDR2 from the germline V gene are SGHVS and FNYEAQ. V shed 1 base and J shed 4 bases, with 5 bases lying between them. The CDR3 here is CASSLGEYNEQFF. The CDR3 nucleotides read TGTGCCAGCAGCTTAGGGGAGTACAATGAGCAGTTCTTC.

This clone was observed a few times. This chain uses TRBV6-2 or TRBV6-3 with TRBJ2-7, with D possibly matching TRBD1 (6 bases). CDR3 size: 15 residues. Trimming took 3 bases from V and 2 from J, leaving 14 bases between them. Germline-derived CDR1 and CDR2 are MNHEY and SVGEGT. Written as DNA, the CDR3 is TGTGCCAGCAGTTATACGGTGGACAGCACCTACGAGCAGTACTTC. It encodes CASSYTVDSTYEQYF.